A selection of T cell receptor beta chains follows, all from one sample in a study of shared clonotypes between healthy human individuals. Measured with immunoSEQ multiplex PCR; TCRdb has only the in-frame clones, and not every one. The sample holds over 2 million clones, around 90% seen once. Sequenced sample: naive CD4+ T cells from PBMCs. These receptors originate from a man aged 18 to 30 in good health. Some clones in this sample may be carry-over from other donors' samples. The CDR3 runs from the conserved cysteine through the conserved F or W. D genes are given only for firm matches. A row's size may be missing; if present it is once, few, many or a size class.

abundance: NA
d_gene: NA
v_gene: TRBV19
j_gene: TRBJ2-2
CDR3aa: CASQNQGTGELFF
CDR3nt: TGTGCCAGTCAAAATCAGGGCACCGGGGAGCTGTTTTTT

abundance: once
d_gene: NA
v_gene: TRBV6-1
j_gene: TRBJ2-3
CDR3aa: CASSVRDFADTQYF
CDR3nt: TGTGCCAGCTCCGTGAGGGATTTTGCAGATACGCAGTATTTT

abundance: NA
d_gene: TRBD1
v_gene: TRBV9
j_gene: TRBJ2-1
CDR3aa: CASSSDRAAYNEQFF
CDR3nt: TGTGCCAGCAGCTCAGACAGGGCCGCTTACAATGAGCAGTTCTTC

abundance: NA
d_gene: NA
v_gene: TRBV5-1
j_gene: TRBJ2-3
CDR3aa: CASSYGTVGTDTQYF
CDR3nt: TGCGCCAGCAGCTATGGGACTGTAGGCACAGATACGCAGTATTTT

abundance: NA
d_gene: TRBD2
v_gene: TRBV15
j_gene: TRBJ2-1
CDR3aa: CATSRDHTAGGPVIYNEQFF
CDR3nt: TGTGCCACCAGCAGAGATCACACGGCGGGAGGGCCAGTCATCTACAATGAGCAGTTCTTC

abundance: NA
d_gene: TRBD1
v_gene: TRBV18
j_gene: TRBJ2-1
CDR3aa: CASSQYGQGSYNEQFF
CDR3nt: TGTGCCAGCTCACAATATGGACAGGGCTCCTACAATGAGCAGTTCTTC

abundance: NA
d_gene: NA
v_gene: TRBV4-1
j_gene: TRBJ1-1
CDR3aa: CASRRQLMNTEAFF
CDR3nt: TGCGCCAGCAGACGACAGTTGATGAACACTGAAGCTTTCTTT

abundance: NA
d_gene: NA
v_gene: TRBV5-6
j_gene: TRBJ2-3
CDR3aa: CASSGAGRLTDTQYF
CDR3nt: TGTGCCAGCAGTGGGGCTGGGAGGTTGACAGATACGCAGTATTTT

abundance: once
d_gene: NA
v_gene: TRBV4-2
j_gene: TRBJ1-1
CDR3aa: CASSQVPHTEAFF
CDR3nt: TGTGCCAGCAGCCAAGTTCCCCACACTGAAGCTTTCTTT

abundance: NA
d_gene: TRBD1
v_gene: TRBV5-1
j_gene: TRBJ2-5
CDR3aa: CASSVEPRRGQAGPYQETQYF
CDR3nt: TGCGCCAGCAGCGTGGAGCCCCGGCGGGGACAGGCCGGTCCGTACCAAGAGACCCAGTACTTC

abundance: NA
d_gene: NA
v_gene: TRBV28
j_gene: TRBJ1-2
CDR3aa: CASSSAFTYGYTF
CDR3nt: TGTGCCAGCAGTTCCGCCTTTACCTATGGCTACACCTTC

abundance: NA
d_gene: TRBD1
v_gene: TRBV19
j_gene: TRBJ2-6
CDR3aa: CATTRDRAGANVLTF
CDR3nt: TGTGCCACCACCCGGGACAGGGCTGGGGCCAACGTCCTGACTTTC

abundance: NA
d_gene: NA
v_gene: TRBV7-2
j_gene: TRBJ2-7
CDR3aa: CASSRQRYEQYF
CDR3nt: TGTGCCAGCAGCAGACAGCGGTACGAGCAGTACTTC

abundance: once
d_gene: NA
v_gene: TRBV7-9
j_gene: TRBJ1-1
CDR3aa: CASSPAGTMNTEAFF
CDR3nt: TGTGCCAGCAGCCCGGCCGGAACGATGAACACTGAAGCTTTCTTT

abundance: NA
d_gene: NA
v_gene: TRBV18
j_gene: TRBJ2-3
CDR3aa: CASSPRTAGAADTQYF
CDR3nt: TGTGCCAGCTCCCCCCGTACCGCAGGGGCGGCAGATACGCAGTATTTT

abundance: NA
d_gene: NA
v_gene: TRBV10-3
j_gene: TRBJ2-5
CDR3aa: CAISESLGKGRDIVETQYF
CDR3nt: TGTGCCATCAGTGAGTCTCTGGGGAAGGGCAGGGACATAGTGGAGACCCAGTACTTC

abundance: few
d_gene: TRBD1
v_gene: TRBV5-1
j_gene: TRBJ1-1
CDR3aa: CASSRDSANTEAFF
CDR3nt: TGCGCCAGCAGCAGGGACAGCGCGAACACTGAAGCTTTCTTT

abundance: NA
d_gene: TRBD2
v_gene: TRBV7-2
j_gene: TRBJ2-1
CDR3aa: CASGLAGVNEQFF
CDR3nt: TGTGCCAGCGGACTAGCGGGGGTCAATGAGCAGTTCTTC